Listed here are 2 T cell receptor beta chains from one sample, sequenced in a study of blood T cells in healthy people across ages. A second about 6 to 12 cycle PCR used barcoded and J-beta primers. One entry per CDR3 protein, called by TCRdb with MiXCR from the 5' RACE reads. The data hold roughly 1.5 million distinct CDR3 sequences, with about 45% observed a single time. Sequenced sample: blood. Receptor source: a woman between 18 and 29 years old in good health.

This clonotype has only a few counts. The chain joins TRBV10-3 to TRBJ2-5, with D perhaps TRBD1 or TRBD2 (5 bases each). The CDR3 is made up of 15 amino acids. Trimming shortened V by 4 bases and J by 5 bases, and 17 bases separated the two germline ends. Germline values: CDR1 ENHRY, CDR2 SYGVKD. The CDR3 loop is CAISGSLNEGETQYF. In DNA form, the CDR3 reads TGTGCCATCAGTGGGTCACTCAACGAGGGGGAGACCCAGTACTTC.

J is TRBJ2-5 and V is TRBV27, with D perhaps TRBD1 or TRBD2 (5 bases each). CDR1 MNHEY and CDR2 SMNVEV come from the germline V gene (reference sequence). The CDR3 is 14 amino acids. V lost 4 bases, J lost 4 bases, and 13 bases lay in between. CDR3 region: CASSWGSGGETQYF. In nucleotides, the CDR3 is TGTGCCAGCAGTTGGGGGTCCGGTGGAGAGACCCAGTACTTC.